This T cell receptor beta chain was recorded in a study of T-cell memory formation after mild COVID-19. This clonotype was counted a few times. Its antigen is still unknown. The CDR3 length is 15 residues. Trimming cost V 4 bases and J 4 bases; bases outside gene matches: 5. The germline gives CDR1 SGHTA, CDR2 FQGNSA. A single record per CDR3 protein comes from TCRdb applying MiXCR to the 5' RACE reads. There are a few hundred thousand distinct CDR3 sequences in the sample; approximately 15% occur only once, and 20% to 25% lies in the top ten. General observations from the study: Unconfirmed was the SARS-CoV-2 specificity of second-wave clones that peaked on day 37.

The rearrangement joins TRBV7-2 to TRBJ2-2; 8 nucleotides agree with TRBD1. The sequence was collected from a man aged 18 to 35 who had mild COVID-19 (a few samples of this study predate the infection). Cell type and time point are not known. Specimen: PBMCs or a T cell subset sorted from them (not recorded which). The CDR3 reads CASSWQGAVTGELFF. The CDR3 DNA sequence: TGTGCCAGCAGCTGGCAGGGGGCGGTCACCGGGGAGCTGTTTTTT.